This T cell receptor beta chain is from a study of CD8 T cells in Susac syndrome. Whole-study results and caveats: The study's TCR sequencing and HLA analysis drew on a certain number of individuals. That number was acknowledged as relatively small.

Germline assignment: CDR1 MNHNS and CDR2 SASEGT. The CDR3 runs to 22 residues. Trimming stripped 1 base from V and 0 bases from J, with 30 bases between. CD8+ and CD4+ T cells from blood underwent TCR beta sequencing. Negative magnetic isolation gave CD8+ and CD4+ cells; FACS enriched CD8+ TEMRA. In regard to this clonotype: Its specificity is not known.

When the RNA was reverse transcribed, random hexamers were used with an input of about 0.5 to 1 ug. Amplification of TCR beta CDR3 by immunoSEQ multiplex PCR spanned 54 Vbeta and 13 Jbeta. TCRdb recomputed calls from the immunoSEQ multiplex PCR reads with MiXCR, one row per CDR3 protein. The repertoire holds just over 300,000 distinct CDR3 sequences, just over 90% seen once, with 0.06% to 0.075% in the top ten. The rearrangement links TRBV6-1 to TRBJ1-1; no firm D call. This receptor was identified in a human donor with multiple sclerosis. The sample was CD4+ T cells from PBMCs. The CDR3 protein is CASSEVPMPRSTERTMNTEAFF. CDR3 DNA: TGTGCCAGCAGTGAAGTTCCCATGCCCCGCTCTACAGAGAGGACTATGAACACTGAAGCTTTCTTT.